This T cell receptor (beta chain) was sequenced for a study of T and B cells in COVID-19 patients. Study-wide results and limits: At recovery TRB diversity and richness exceeded healthy donors, after highly clonal active COVID-19 repertoires. Patients with COVID-19 reportedly showed strongly skewed T cell receptor beta variable and joining gene usage.

This clonotype was detected a few times. Its target is unknown. From blood, roughly 220-550 ng of genomic DNA served as TRB template. The V and J ends lost 1 base and 5 bases respectively, with 11 bases between them. Germline V CDR1 and CDR2: SGHTA, FQGTGA. The CDR3 spans 14 residues. TRB rearrangements were amplified by multiplex PCR with BIOMED2 TRB-A/B primers. MiXCR, applied by TCRdb to the multiplex PCR reads, yields one record per CDR3 protein. The top ten hold about an eighth of the sample, which has a few thousand distinct CDR3 sequences, around 21% seen once. The chain links TRBV7-3 to TRBJ1-1, with D uncertain. The material sequenced was blood. The sequence derives from a human donor with active COVID-19. CDR3 sequence reads: CASSLNSEGTEAFF. CDR3 coding DNA: TGTGCCAGCAGCTTAAATTCGGAGGGAACTGAAGCTTTCTTT. The full variable domain, with the rest looked up from reference TRBV7-3 and TRBJ1-1, is GAGVSQTPSNKVTEKGKYVELRCDPISGHTALYWYRQSLGQGPEFLIYFQGTGAADDSGLPNDRFFAVRPEGSVSTLKIQRTERGDSAVYLCASSLNSEGTEAFFGQGTRLTVV.